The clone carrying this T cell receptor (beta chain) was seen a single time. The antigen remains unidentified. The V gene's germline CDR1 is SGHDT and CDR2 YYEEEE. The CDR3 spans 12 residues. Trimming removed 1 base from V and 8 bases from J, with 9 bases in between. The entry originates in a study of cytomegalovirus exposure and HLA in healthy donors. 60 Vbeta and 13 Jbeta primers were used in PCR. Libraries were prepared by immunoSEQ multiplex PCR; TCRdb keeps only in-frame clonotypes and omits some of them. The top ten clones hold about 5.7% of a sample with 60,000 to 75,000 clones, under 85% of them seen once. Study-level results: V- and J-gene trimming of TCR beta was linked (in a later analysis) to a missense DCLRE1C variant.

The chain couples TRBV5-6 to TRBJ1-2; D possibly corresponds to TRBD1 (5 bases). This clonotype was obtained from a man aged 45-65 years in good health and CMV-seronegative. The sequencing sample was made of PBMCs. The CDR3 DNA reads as TGTGCCAGCAGCTTGAATAAGGGGGGCTACACCTTC. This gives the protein CASSLNKGGYTF.